These 28 T cell receptor beta chains originate from one sample sequenced in a study of blood T cell repertoires in COVID-19. Some clones are missing from TCRdb's copy, which holds only in-frame ones; the method was immunoSEQ multiplex PCR. The table records around 400,000 clones, approximately 89% of them present only once. Sequences were obtained from peripheral blood. The source is a woman aged 55-75 years with COVID-19, enrolled during active disease.

The V gene is TRBV30, the J gene TRBJ2-5, with D tentatively TRBD1 (6 bases). V was clipped by 1 base and J by 5 bases, with 14 bases between them. The CDR3 covers 14 residues. The germline V gene encodes CDR1 GTSNPN and CDR2 SVGIG (reference sequence). CDR3 sequence: CAWSAGTTGETQYF. The CDR3 DNA reads as TGTGCCTGGAGTGCGGGGACCACAGGGGAGACCCAGTACTTC.

The V and J genes are TRBV15 and TRBJ1-1; TRBD1 matches 8 bases. J lost 0 bases, V lost 1 base, and 7 bases had no gene match. This CDR3 spans 17 amino acids. Germline CDR1 and CDR2: LNHNV and YYDKDF (reference sequence). The CDR3 here is CATSRGGRGRMNTEAFF. As DNA, the CDR3 is TGTGCCACCAGCAGAGGTGGCAGGGGGCGGATGAACACTGAAGCTTTCTTT.

This clone was found once. This chain joins TRBV20-1 and TRBJ1-6, with a tentative D call TRBD1 (6 bases). Trimming removed 3 bases at V and 5 bases at J, with 14 bases between. From germline, CDR1 is DFQATT and CDR2 SNEGSKA (reference sequence). CDR3 length: 15 amino acids. The CDR3 here is CSASERGGNNSPLHF. The DNA of the CDR3 is TGCAGTGCTAGTGAAAGGGGGGGAAATAATTCACCCCTCCACTTT.

There are a few counts of this clone. This chain uses TRBV20-1 with TRBJ1-5, with D perhaps TRBD1 (5 bases). Germline lookup yields CDR1 DFQATT and CDR2 SNEGSKA (reference sequence). With 3 bases removed from V and 6 bases from J, the gap between germline ends came to 15 bases. The CDR3 extends over 14 amino acids. CDR3 protein: CSASRGRGRQPQHF. The CDR3 DNA reads TGCAGTGCTAGTAGGGGTCGAGGACGTCAGCCCCAGCATTTT.

This clone was found a few times. This sequence joins TRBV19 and TRBJ1-1; D perhaps matches TRBD1 (5 bases). Germline V gives CDR1 LNHDA, CDR2 SQIVND (reference sequence). The length of the CDR3 is 15 residues. Between the trimmed V and J ends, which lost 5 bases and 1 base, there was a span of 14 bases. CDR3 in amino acids: CASSSTARGNTEAFF. CDR3 DNA: TGTGCCAGTAGTTCGACAGCTCGTGGGAACACTGAAGCTTTCTTT. Based on the CDR3 plus reference TRBV19 and TRBJ1-1, the full variable domain is DGGITQSPKYLFRKEGQNVTLSCEQNLNHDAMYWYRQDPGQGLRLIYYSQIVNDFQKGDIAEGYSVSREKKESFPLTVTSAQKNPTAFYLCASSSTARGNTEAFFGQGTRLTVV.

This chain links TRBV9 with TRBJ1-6, with 10 positions matching TRBD1. The CDR3 runs to 15 residues. V dropped 5 bases and J dropped 8; count of bases not matched to a gene: 7. Germline V gene lookup returns CDR1 SGDLS and CDR2 YYNGEE. This CDR3 is CASSLGGQGHSPLHF. As DNA, the CDR3 is TGTGCCAGCAGTTTAGGGGGACAGGGGCATTCACCCCTCCACTTT.

The V gene is TRBV9, the J gene TRBJ2-2; 8 bases are shared with TRBD1. The germline CDR1 and CDR2 sequences are SGDLS and YYNGEE. V was pared by 5 bases and J by 6 bases, with 6 bases of the junction left unmatched. The length of the CDR3 is 14 residues. The CDR3 is CASRSGGGSGELFF. For the CDR3, the DNA is TGTGCCAGCAGGTCAGGGGGCGGATCCGGGGAGCTGTTTTTT.

The chain combines TRBV6-5 with TRBJ1-2; D might be TRBD1 (5 bases). The germline V gene encodes CDR1 MNHEY and CDR2 SVGAGI. The CDR3 spans 12 residues. Between the trimmed V and J ends, which lost 4 bases and 8 bases, there was a span of 11 bases. The CDR3 protein is CASSWTGEGYTF. The CDR3 nucleotides read TGTGCCAGCAGTTGGACGGGGGAAGGCTACACCTTC.

J is TRBJ2-7 and V is TRBV6-6, with D possibly being TRBD2 (6 bases). The CDR3 contains 16 residues. V lost 0 bases and J lost 0, with 12 bases in between. From germline, CDR1 is MNHNY and CDR2 SVGAGI (reference sequence). The CDR3 loop reads CASSYSTRDFSYEQYF. CDR3 nucleotides: TGTGCCAGCAGTTACTCGACGCGGGACTTCTCCTACGAGCAGTACTTC.

The rearrangement links TRBV29-1 to TRBJ1-1; 7 nucleotides align to TRBD1. Germline V gene sequence: CDR1 SQVTM, CDR2 ANQGSEA. The V segment lost 4 bases and the J segment 0 bases; nucleotides outside the gene matches: 8. CDR3 length equals 15 residues. CDR3: CSVGQGGGMNTEAFF. The DNA of the CDR3 is TGCAGCGTTGGGCAGGGGGGTGGAATGAACACTGAAGCTTTCTTT. Combining the CDR3 with reference TRBV29-1 and TRBJ1-1 gives the whole variable domain SAVISQKPSRDICQRGTSLTIQCQVDSQVTMMFWYRQQPGQSLTLIATANQGSEATYESGFVIDKFPISRPNLTFSTLTVSNMSPEDSSIYLCSVGQGGGMNTEAFFGQGTRLTVV.

J is TRBJ2-5 and V is TRBV4-2; 12 nucleotides match TRBD2. V gave up 1 base and J gave up 5 bases; unmatched junction bases: 5. The CDR3 is 16 residues long. CDR1 and CDR2 (germline): LGHNA, YNFKEQ. CDR3 bases: TGTGCCAGCAGCCAAGGGGCTAGCGGGGGGGTGGAGACCCAGTACTTC. Translated: CASSQGASGGVETQYF.

Here the CDR3 reads CASSPLGTGQAFF. The CDR3 DNA sequence: TGTGCCAGCAGCCCCTTAGGGACAGGGCAAGCTTTCTTT. This chain links TRBV3-1 (or the pseudogene TRBV3-2) with TRBJ1-1; the match to TRBD1 covers 9 bases. Germline V gene sequence: CDR1 LGHDT, CDR2 YNNKEL (reference sequence). The V and J ends lost 4 bases and 9 bases, in that order; junction bases with no gene match: 6. This CDR3 comprises 13 residues.

V is TRBV7-8 and J is TRBJ1-2, with no clear D. The length of the CDR3 is 13 residues. Germline V gene lookup returns CDR1 SGHVS and CDR2 FQNEAQ. V lost 0 bases to trimming and J lost 6 bases, with 8 bases between them. The CDR3, as DNA: TGTGCCAGCAGCTTAGCAATTCCCGATGGCTACACCTTC. It encodes CASSLAIPDGYTF. The full variable domain, rest sourced from reference TRBV7-8 and TRBJ1-2, is GAGVSQSPRYKVAKRGQDVALRCDPISGHVSLFWYQQALGQGPEFLTYFQNEAQLDKSGLPSDRFFAERPEGSVSTLKIQRTQQEDSAVYLCASSLAIPDGYTFGSGTRLTVV.

The rearrangement links TRBV5-1 to TRBJ2-6; 7 bases are a match to TRBD1. V was pared by 0 bases and J by 0 bases, with 12 bases of the junction left unmatched. There are 20 residues in the CDR3. Germline V lookup: CDR1 SGHRS, CDR2 YFSETQ. CDR3 loop: CASSLALPGQSFSGANVLTF. The DNA for the CDR3 is TGCGCCAGCAGCTTGGCACTCCCGGGACAGAGTTTCTCTGGGGCCAACGTCCTGACTTTC. Full variable domain (missing parts from reference TRBV5-1 and TRBJ2-6): KAGVTQTPRYLIKTRGQQVTLSCSPISGHRSVSWYQQTPGQGLQFLFEYFSETQRNKGNFPGRFSGRQFSNSRSEMNVSTLELGDSALYLCASSLALPGQSFSGANVLTFGAGSRLTVL.

The chain couples TRBV19 to TRBJ1-6; D perhaps matches TRBD1 (6 bases). CDR1 and CDR2 (germline): LNHDA, SQIVND (reference sequence). This CDR3 is built from 15 residues. Trimming stripped 7 bases from V and 6 bases from J, with 16 bases between. CDR3 in DNA: TGTGCCAGTACTCAGGGGACCCACTTTAATTCACCCCTCCACTTT. This sequence encodes CASTQGTHFNSPLHF.

This clone was counted only a few times. The chain is built from TRBV7-2 and TRBJ2-3; 9 bases match TRBD2. CDR1 is SGHTA, CDR2 FQGNSA, per germline. The CDR3 loop spans 16 amino acids. J was trimmed by 1 base and V by 2 bases; bases with no gene match: 4. CDR3: CASSLQASGGTDTQYF. Written as DNA, the CDR3 is TGTGCCAGCAGCTTACAGGCTAGCGGGGGCACAGATACGCAGTATTTT. The whole variable domain, remainder taken from reference TRBV7-2 and TRBJ2-3, is GAGVSQSPSNKVTEKGKDVELRCDPISGHTALYWYRQSLGQGLEFLIYFQGNSAPDKSGLPSDRFSAERTGGSVSTLTIQRTQQEDSAVYLCASSLQASGGTDTQYFGPGTRLTVL.

The chain has TRBV6-4 and TRBJ1-1, with D possibly matching TRBD1 (6 bases). Germline-derived CDR1 and CDR2 are MRHNA and SNTAGT. The ends were cut back, 6 bases at V and 2 bases at J, with 10 bases in the middle. The CDR3 extends over 13 amino acids. The CDR3 sequence is CASSTGFNTEAFF. CDR3 nucleotides: TGTGCCAGCAGCACAGGGTTCAACACTGAAGCTTTCTTT.

The CDR3 reads CASKKRDRGNQPQHF. DNA for the CDR3: TGTGCCAGCAAAAAACGCGACAGGGGCAATCAGCCCCAGCATTTT. The rearrangement joins TRBV28 to TRBJ1-5, with 7 bases lining up with TRBD1. CDR1 and CDR2 from the germline V gene are MDHEN and SYDVKM. CDR3 length: 15 amino acids. Trimming removed 7 bases from V and 2 bases from J; junction bases left unmatched: 8.

The chain employs TRBV25-1 and TRBJ2-3, with TRBD2 identical over 7 bases. This CDR3 is built from 15 residues. Germline assignment: CDR1 MGHDK and CDR2 SYGVNS. Losses at the gene ends were 2 bases for V and 2 bases for J; bases not matched to a gene: 4. CDR3 in DNA: TGTGCCAGCAGTGAACAGCGGGGCTACACAGATACGCAGTATTTT. Translation: CASSEQRGYTDTQYF.

V is TRBV18 and J is TRBJ1-2; D is unclear. In germline, CDR1 is KGHSH, CDR2 LQKENI. The CDR3 consists of 13 residues. V was cut by 3 bases and J by 8 bases, with 13 bases left in between. CDR3 bases: TGTGCCAGCTCACCCCTCCCGGGAGACGGCTACACCTTC. This translates into CASSPLPGDGYTF.

This clone appeared once. The rearrangement uses TRBV5-5 and TRBJ1-2; D ambiguous. CDR3 length equals 13 residues. Germline CDR1 and CDR2: SGHKS and YYEKEE (reference sequence). V was clipped by 7 bases and J by 6 bases, with 16 bases between them. For the CDR3, the DNA is TGTGCCAGCGCCCGGGTGGGGAGTGATGGCTACACCTTC. Encoded protein: CASARVGSDGYTF.

V gene TRBV5-4 combines with J gene TRBJ1-1; the D gene is possibly TRBD1 (5 bases). The CDR3 totals 15 residues. CDR1 and CDR2 from the germline V gene are SGHNT and YYREEE (reference sequence). Trimming cost V 4 bases and J 3 bases, with 16 bases left between them. Here the CDR3 reads CASSTWRGTDTEAFF. In DNA form, the CDR3 reads TGTGCCAGCAGCACATGGCGGGGGACCGACACTGAAGCTTTCTTT.

The chain couples TRBV25-1 to TRBJ1-1; D is unresolved. The CDR3 is made up of 14 amino acids. CDR1 is MGHDK and CDR2 is SYGVNS in the germline V gene. Trimming took 3 bases from V and 5 from J, leaving 13 bases between them. CDR3 region: CASSEVVGGTEAFF. The CDR3 region has the DNA TGTGCCAGCAGTGAGGTTGTGGGAGGAACTGAAGCTTTCTTT.

About this clone itself: The sample contains more than one DNA sequence encoding this CDR3. The V gene is TRBV12-3 or TRBV12-4, the J gene TRBJ1-1; D uncertain. This CDR3 spans 13 amino acids. The V end was cut by 3 bases, the J end by 1 base, with 6 bases between. The CDR3: CASSFAGNTEAFF. The CDR3 DNA reads as TGTGCCAGCAGTTTTGCGGGGAACACTGAAGCTTTCTTT.

This clone is a singleton in its sample. This chain connects TRBV29-1 to TRBJ2-7, with TRBD1 as a possible D gene (6 bases). V was shortened by 3 bases and J by 1 base, with 16 bases between the two germline ends. Germline CDR1 reads SQVTM; CDR2 reads ANQGSEA. This CDR3 comprises 15 residues. This chain's CDR3 is CSVDGGQGLSYEQYF. CDR3 in DNA: TGCAGCGTTGATGGTGGGCAGGGGCTATCCTACGAGCAGTACTTC.

The V and J genes are TRBV5-6 and TRBJ2-3, with D perhaps TRBD1 (6 bases). The germline V and J ends were trimmed by 3 bases and 2 bases, with 10 bases remaining between them. Per germline, CDR1 SGHDT and CDR2 YYEEEE. The CDR3 is 14 residues long. The DNA for the CDR3 is TGTGCCAGCAGCTCCCGGGACATCACAGATACGCAGTATTTT. Its translation is CASSSRDITDTQYF.

The count of this clone is one. This chain joins TRBV11-3 and TRBJ2-1; 12 nucleotides match TRBD1. Germline loops: CDR1 SGHNT, CDR2 YENEEA. V lost 5 bases, J lost 7 bases, and 9 bases stayed unmatched. The CDR3 has 16 residues. DNA of the CDR3: TGTGCCAGCAGCCTAAGGGGACAGGGGGCTCGAAATGAGCAGTTCTTC. Its translation: CASSLRGQGARNEQFF.

Written as DNA, the CDR3 is TGCGCCAGCAGACTAAATACCGGGACAGCCCACTATGGCTACACCTTC. This gives the protein CASRLNTGTAHYGYTF. The V call is TRBV4-1, the J call TRBJ1-2, with TRBD1 matching 7 bases. The CDR3 contains 16 residues. Losses at the gene ends were 6 bases for V and 3 bases for J; bases not matched to a gene: 13. Germline assignment: CDR1 MGHRA and CDR2 YSYEKL.